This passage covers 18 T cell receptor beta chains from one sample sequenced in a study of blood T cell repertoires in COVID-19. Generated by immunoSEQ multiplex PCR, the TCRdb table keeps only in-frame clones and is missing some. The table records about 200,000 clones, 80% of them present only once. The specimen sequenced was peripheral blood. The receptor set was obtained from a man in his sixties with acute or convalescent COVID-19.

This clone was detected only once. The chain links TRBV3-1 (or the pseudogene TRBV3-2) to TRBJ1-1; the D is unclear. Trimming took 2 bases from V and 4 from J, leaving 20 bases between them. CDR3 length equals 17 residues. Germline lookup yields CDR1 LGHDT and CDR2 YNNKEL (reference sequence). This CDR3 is CASSQSVQTARGTEAFF. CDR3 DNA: TGTGCCAGCAGCCAATCCGTTCAGACGGCGCGGGGCACTGAAGCTTTCTTT.

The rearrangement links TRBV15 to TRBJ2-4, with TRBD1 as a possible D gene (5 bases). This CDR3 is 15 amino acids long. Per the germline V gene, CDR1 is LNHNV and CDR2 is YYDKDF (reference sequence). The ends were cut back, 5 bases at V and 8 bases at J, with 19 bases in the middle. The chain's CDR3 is CATSLDLAQGYIQYF. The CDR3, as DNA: TGTGCCACCAGCCTGGACCTTGCCCAGGGATACATTCAGTACTTC.

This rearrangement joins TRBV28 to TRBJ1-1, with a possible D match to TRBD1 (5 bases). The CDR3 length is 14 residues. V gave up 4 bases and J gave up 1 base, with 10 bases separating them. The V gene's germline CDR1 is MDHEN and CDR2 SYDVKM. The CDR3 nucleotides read TGTGCCAGCAGTTCCACCGGGGGGAACACTGAAGCTTTCTTT. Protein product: CASSSTGGNTEAFF.

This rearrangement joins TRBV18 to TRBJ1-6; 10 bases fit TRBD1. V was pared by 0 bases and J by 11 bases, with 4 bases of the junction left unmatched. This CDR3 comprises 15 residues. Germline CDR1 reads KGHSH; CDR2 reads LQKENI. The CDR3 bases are TGTGCCAGCTCACCACCGGGACAGGGGAGGGCACCCCTCCACTTT. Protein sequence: CASSPPGQGRAPLHF.

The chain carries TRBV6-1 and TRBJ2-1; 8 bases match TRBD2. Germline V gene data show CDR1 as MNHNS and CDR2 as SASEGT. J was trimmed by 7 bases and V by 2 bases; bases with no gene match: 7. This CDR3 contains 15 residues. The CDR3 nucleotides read TGTGCCAGCAGTGAACCGGAGCGGGGGCGGAATGAGCAGTTCTTC. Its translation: CASSEPERGRNEQFF.

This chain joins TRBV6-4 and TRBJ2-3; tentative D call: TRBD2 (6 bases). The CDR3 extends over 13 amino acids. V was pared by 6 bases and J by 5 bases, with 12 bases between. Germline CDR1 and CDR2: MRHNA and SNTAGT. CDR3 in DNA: TGTGCCAGCAGCCAGGAGGGAGGAGATACGCAGTATTTT. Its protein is CASSQEGGDTQYF.

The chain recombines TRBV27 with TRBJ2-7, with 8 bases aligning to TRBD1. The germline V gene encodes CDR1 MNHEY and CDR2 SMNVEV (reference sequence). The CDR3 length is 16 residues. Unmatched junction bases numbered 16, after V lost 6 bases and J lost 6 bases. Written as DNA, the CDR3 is TGTGCCAGCAGATCCCGGGACAGGCATACATATATCGAGCAGTACTTC. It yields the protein CASRSRDRHTYIEQYF.

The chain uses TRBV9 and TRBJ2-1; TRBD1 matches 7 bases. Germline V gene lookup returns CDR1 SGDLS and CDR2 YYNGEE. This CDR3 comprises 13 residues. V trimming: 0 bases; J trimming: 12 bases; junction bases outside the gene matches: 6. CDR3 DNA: TGTGCCAGCAGCGTAGCTCCGGACAGGCGGCAGTTCTTC. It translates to CASSVAPDRRQFF.

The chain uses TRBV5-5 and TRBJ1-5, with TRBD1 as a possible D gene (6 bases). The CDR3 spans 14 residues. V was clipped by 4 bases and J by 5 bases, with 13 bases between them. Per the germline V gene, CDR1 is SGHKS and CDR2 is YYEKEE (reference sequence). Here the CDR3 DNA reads TGTGCCAGCAGCGGGTGGGACAAGTATCAGCCCCAGCATTTT. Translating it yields CASSGWDKYQPQHF.

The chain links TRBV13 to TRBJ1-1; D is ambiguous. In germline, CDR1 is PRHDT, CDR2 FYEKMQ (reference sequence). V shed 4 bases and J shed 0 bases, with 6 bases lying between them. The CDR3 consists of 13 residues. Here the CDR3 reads CASSSPMNTEAFF. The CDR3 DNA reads TGTGCCAGCAGCTCCCCCATGAACACTGAAGCTTTCTTT.

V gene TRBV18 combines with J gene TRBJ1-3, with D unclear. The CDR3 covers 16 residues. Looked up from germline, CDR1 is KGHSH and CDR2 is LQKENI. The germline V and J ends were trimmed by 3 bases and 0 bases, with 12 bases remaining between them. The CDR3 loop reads CASSPGPVDSGNTIYF. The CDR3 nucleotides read TGTGCCAGCTCACCTGGGCCGGTCGACTCTGGAAACACCATATATTTT.

The CDR3: CASSYTGTSSGANVLTF. The CDR3 bases are TGCGCCAGCAGCTATACCGGGACAAGCTCTGGGGCCAACGTCCTGACTTTC. The V gene is TRBV5-1, the J gene TRBJ2-6; possibly TRBD1 for D (6 bases). The V gene lost 3 bases and the J gene lost 0 bases, with 13 bases spanning the gap. CDR3 length: 17 residues. Per the germline V gene, CDR1 is SGHRS and CDR2 is YFSETQ.

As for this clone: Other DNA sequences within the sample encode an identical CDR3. The CDR3 nucleotides are TGTGCCAGTAGTTTGGACTGGGCAACAGATACGCAGTATTTT. Its protein is CASSLDWATDTQYF. This sequence joins TRBV19 and TRBJ2-3; weak D call: TRBD2 (5 bases). The CDR3 contains 14 residues. The germline CDR1 and CDR2 sequences are LNHDA and SQIVND (reference sequence). Trimming shortened V by 5 bases and J by 3 bases, and 12 bases separated the two germline ends.

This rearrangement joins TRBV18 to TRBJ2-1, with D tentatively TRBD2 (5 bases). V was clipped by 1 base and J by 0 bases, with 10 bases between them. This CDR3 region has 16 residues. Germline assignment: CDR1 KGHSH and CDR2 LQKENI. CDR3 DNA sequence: TGTGCCAGCTCACCACTGGCGGGCAGCTCCTACAATGAGCAGTTCTTC. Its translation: CASSPLAGSSYNEQFF.

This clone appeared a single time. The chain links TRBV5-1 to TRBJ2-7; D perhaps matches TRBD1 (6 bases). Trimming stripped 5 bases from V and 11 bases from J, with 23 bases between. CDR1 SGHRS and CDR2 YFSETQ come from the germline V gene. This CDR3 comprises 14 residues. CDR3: CASSDFGTSSRKYF. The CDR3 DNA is TGCGCCAGCAGTGACTTTGGGACATCCTCTCGTAAGTACTTC.

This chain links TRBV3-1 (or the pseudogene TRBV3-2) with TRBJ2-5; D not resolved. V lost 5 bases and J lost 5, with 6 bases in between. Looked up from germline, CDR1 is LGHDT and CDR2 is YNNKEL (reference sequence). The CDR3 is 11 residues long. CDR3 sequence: CASSNRETQYF. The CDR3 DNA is TGTGCCAGCAGCAATCGGGAGACCCAGTACTTC.

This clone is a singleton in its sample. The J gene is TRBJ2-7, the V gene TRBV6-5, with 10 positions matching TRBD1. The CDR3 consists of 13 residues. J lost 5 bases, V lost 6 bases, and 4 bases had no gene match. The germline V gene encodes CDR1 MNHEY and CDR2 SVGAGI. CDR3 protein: CASRLTGGNEQYF. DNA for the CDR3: TGTGCCAGCAGATTGACAGGGGGCAACGAGCAGTACTTC.

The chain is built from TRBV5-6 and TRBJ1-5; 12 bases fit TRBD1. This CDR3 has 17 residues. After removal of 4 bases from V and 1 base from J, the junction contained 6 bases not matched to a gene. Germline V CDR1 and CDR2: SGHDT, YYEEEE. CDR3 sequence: CASSRGTGGLSNQPQHF. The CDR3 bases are TGTGCCAGCAGCCGCGGGACAGGGGGCTTGAGCAATCAGCCCCAGCATTTT.